These T cell receptor beta chains were read from a single sample in a study of T cell responses to AZD1222 COVID-19 vaccine. Only in-frame clones appear in the TCRdb table, and some are missing; sequencing was by immunoSEQ multiplex PCR. The table shows roughly 140,000 clones, with 70% to 90% occurring only once. Material: peripheral blood, obtained on day 0 of AZD1222 vaccination. The receptors derive from an adult in good health. The CDR3 runs from the conserved cysteine through the conserved F or W. A D gene is named only where the DNA matches it firmly. Where a row states a size, it is once, few, many or the class of an expanded clone; other rows omit it.

V,size,J,D,DNA,CDR3
TRBV6-2/TRBV6-3,once,TRBJ1-1,NA,TGTGCCAGCAGTTACTCGGTCGCGGGGGCGAACACTGAAGCTTTCTTT,CASSYSVAGANTEAFF
TRBV7-9,NA,TRBJ2-2,NA,TGTGCCAGCAGCCGTGAAGGGAACACCGGGGAGCTGTTTTTT,CASSREGNTGELFF
TRBV6-1,NA,TRBJ2-2,TRBD2,TGTGCCAGCAGGGGAGGGGCCGACACCGGGGAGCTGTTTTTT,CASRGGADTGELFF
TRBV3-1/TRBV3-2,NA,TRBJ2-7,NA,TGTGCCAGCAGCCTAGTGGGCTACGAGCAGTACTTC,CASSLVGYEQYF
TRBV2,NA,TRBJ2-5,TRBD2,TGTGCCAGCGCCGGCGGGGGGGGACAAGAGACCCAGTACTTC,CASAGGGGQETQYF
TRBV6-5,NA,TRBJ2-3,NA,TGTGCCAGCAGGGACTATCAGACTAGCACAGATACGCAGTATTTT,CASRDYQTSTDTQYF
TRBV7-9,NA,TRBJ2-1,NA,TGTGCCAGCAGCCCCATTGCCAATGAGCAGTTCTTC,CASSPIANEQFF
TRBV28,NA,TRBJ1-2,TRBD1,TGTGCCAGCAGCCCGGGACAGAACTATGGCTACACCTTC,CASSPGQNYGYTF
TRBV19,few,TRBJ1-5,TRBD1,TGTGCCAGTAGGAAGACAGGGGGCGGGGGTCAGCCCCAGCATTTT,CASRKTGGGGQPQHF
TRBV29-1,few,TRBJ1-3,TRBD1,TGCAGCGTTGAAGATCTGAGGACAGGGGGAGGAAACACCATATATTTT,CSVEDLRTGGGNTIYF
TRBV3-1/TRBV3-2,NA,TRBJ1-2,NA,TGTGCCAGCAGCCGCGCGAGTCGGACAGCCTATGGCTACACCTTC,CASSRASRTAYGYTF
TRBV11-2,NA,TRBJ1-1,NA,TGTGCCAGCAGCCTAAGATCGTTGAACACTGAAGCTTTCTTT,CASSLRSLNTEAFF
TRBV12-3/TRBV12-4,NA,TRBJ2-5,NA,TGTGCCAGCAGTTTAGTTCAGGAGACCCAGTACTTC,CASSLVQETQYF
TRBV11-3,few,TRBJ2-2,TRBD2,TGTGCCAGCAGCCCTAGCGGGGGAGCAACCGGGGAGCTGTTTTTT,CASSPSGGATGELFF
TRBV19,NA,TRBJ1-2,TRBD1,TGTGCCAGTAGTATGGGGACAGTTAACTATGGCTACACCTTC,CASSMGTVNYGYTF
TRBV18,NA,TRBJ1-1,NA,TGTGCCAGCTCACCAGTGGTCCACGAATACGCTGAAGCTTTCTTT,CASSPVVHEYAEAFF
TRBV30,few,TRBJ2-2,NA,TGTGCCTGGAGTTGGGGCAACACCGGGGAGCTGTTTTTT,CAWSWGNTGELFF
TRBV19,NA,TRBJ1-2,NA,TGTGCCGGGAGGGACGGTACTCGATCGAACTATGGCTACACCTTC,CAGRDGTRSNYGYTF
TRBV3-1/TRBV3-2,NA,TRBJ1-5,TRBD1,TGTGCCAGCAGCCAAGGGACAGGGAGCAATCAGCCCCAGCATTTT,CASSQGTGSNQPQHF
TRBV12-3/TRBV12-4,NA,TRBJ2-5,TRBD1,TGTGCCAGCGGGACAGGGCCGGAGACCCAGTACTTC,CASGTGPETQYF
TRBV7-9,NA,TRBJ1-4,TRBD1,TGTGCCAGCAGCTTGGACAGGGGGGCTAATGAAAAACTGTTTTTT,CASSLDRGANEKLFF